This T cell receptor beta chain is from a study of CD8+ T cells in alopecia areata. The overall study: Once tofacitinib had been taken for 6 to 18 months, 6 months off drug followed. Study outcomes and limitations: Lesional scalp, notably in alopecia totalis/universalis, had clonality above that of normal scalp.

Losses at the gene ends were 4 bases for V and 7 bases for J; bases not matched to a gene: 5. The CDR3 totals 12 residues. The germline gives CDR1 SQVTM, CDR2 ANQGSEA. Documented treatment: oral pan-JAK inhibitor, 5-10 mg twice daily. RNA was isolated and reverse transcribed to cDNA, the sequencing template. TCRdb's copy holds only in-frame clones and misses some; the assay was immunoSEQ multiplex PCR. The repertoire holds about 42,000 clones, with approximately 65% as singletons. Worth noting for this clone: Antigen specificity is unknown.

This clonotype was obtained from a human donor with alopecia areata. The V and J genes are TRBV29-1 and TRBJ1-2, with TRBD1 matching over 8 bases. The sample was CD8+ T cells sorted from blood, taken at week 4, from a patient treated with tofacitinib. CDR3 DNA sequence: TGCAGCGTTGCCGGGACAGGAAGTGGCTACACCTTC. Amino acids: CSVAGTGSGYTF.